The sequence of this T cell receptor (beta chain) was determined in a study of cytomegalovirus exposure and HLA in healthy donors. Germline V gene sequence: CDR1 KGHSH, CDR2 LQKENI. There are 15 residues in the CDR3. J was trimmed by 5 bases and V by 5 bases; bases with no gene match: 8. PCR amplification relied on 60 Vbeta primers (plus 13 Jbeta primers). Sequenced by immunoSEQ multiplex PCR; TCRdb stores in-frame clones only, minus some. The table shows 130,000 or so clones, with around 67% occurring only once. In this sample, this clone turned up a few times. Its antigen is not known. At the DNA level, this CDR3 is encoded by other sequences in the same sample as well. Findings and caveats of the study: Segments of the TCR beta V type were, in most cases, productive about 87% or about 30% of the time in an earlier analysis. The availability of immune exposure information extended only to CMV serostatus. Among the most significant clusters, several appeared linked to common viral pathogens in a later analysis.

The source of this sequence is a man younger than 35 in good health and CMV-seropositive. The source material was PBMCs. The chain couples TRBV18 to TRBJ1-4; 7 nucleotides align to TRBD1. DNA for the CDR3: TGTGCCAGCTCATCAGGACAGGCTGCAAATGAAAAACTGTTTTTT. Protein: CASSSGQAANEKLFF.